Listed below are T cell receptor beta chains from one sample, sequenced in a study of blood T cell repertoires in COVID-19. Assay: immunoSEQ multiplex PCR; the TCRdb copy retains only in-frame clones and omits some. The table lists 150,000 to 200,000 clones, around 87% of them singletons, with around 2.3% in the top ten. The sequenced sample was peripheral blood. The receptors were sampled from a man in his forties or fifties with active or convalescent COVID-19. Both conserved end residues are part of each CDR3. Each record gives: V gene, J gene, clone size, D gene, CDR3 protein, CDR3 DNA. D genes are given only for firm matches. Only part of the rows carry a size: once, few, many, or a class if the clone is expanded.

v_call: TRBV29-1
j_call: TRBJ1-1
clone_size: .
d_call: .
cdr3_aa: CSVGLLLVLNTEAFF
cdr3_nt: TGCAGCGTGGGGCTTTTATTGGTACTGAACACTGAAGCTTTCTTT

v_call: TRBV11-2
j_call: TRBJ2-5
clone_size: .
d_call: TRBD2
cdr3_aa: CASRGLAQETQYF
cdr3_nt: TGTGCCAGCAGGGGACTAGCCCAAGAGACCCAGTACTTC

v_call: TRBV5-6
j_call: TRBJ2-5
clone_size: .
d_call: .
cdr3_aa: CASSIGHTSVETQYF
cdr3_nt: TGTGCCAGCAGCATCGGACACACCTCCGTGGAGACCCAGTACTTC

v_call: TRBV2
j_call: TRBJ1-5
clone_size: .
d_call: TRBD1
cdr3_aa: CASRQGINQPQHF
cdr3_nt: TGTGCCAGCAGACAGGGGATAAATCAGCCCCAGCATTTT

v_call: TRBV10-3
j_call: TRBJ1-1
clone_size: .
d_call: .
cdr3_aa: CAISESGQGARLNTEAFF
cdr3_nt: TGTGCCATCAGTGAGTCGGGACAAGGGGCTAGGTTGAACACTGAAGCTTTCTTT

v_call: TRBV6-1
j_call: TRBJ1-2
clone_size: .
d_call: .
cdr3_aa: CASSEAPQGMDGYTF
cdr3_nt: TGTGCCAGCAGTGAAGCGCCGCAGGGAATGGACGGCTACACCTTC

v_call: TRBV7-8
j_call: TRBJ1-3
clone_size: .
d_call: .
cdr3_aa: CASSLDTRGDFSGNTIYF
cdr3_nt: TGTGCCAGCAGCTTAGATACTCGCGGGGATTTTTCTGGAAACACCATATATTTT

v_call: TRBV3-1/TRBV3-2
j_call: TRBJ2-3
clone_size: .
d_call: .
cdr3_aa: CASSPRAGRGTDTQYF
cdr3_nt: TGTGCCAGCAGCCCCCGGGCGGGGCGAGGCACAGATACGCAGTATTTT

v_call: TRBV4-2
j_call: TRBJ1-4
clone_size: .
d_call: TRBD1
cdr3_aa: CASSRDRQNEKLFF
cdr3_nt: TGTGCCAGCAGCCGGGACAGACAAAATGAAAAACTGTTTTTT

v_call: TRBV5-4
j_call: TRBJ2-1
clone_size: few
d_call: .
cdr3_aa: CASSLDYEQFF
cdr3_nt: TGTGCCAGCAGCTTGGACTACGAGCAGTTCTTC

v_call: TRBV19
j_call: TRBJ2-1
clone_size: .
d_call: .
cdr3_aa: CASSRSGSYEQFF
cdr3_nt: TGTGCCAGTAGTCGGTCGGGTAGTTATGAGCAGTTCTTC

v_call: TRBV15
j_call: TRBJ2-5
clone_size: once
d_call: TRBD2
cdr3_aa: CATSSPNSGANQETQYF
cdr3_nt: TGTGCCACCAGCAGTCCAAATAGCGGGGCCAACCAAGAGACCCAGTACTTC

v_call: TRBV9
j_call: TRBJ2-2
clone_size: .
d_call: .
cdr3_aa: CASSPMGGAGTGELFF
cdr3_nt: TGTGCCAGCAGCCCGATGGGGGGGGCAGGAACCGGGGAGCTGTTTTTT

v_call: TRBV2
j_call: TRBJ1-4
clone_size: .
d_call: .
cdr3_aa: CASSEGAGGATNEKLFF
cdr3_nt: TGTGCCAGCAGTGAAGGAGCCGGGGGAGCAACTAATGAAAAACTGTTTTTT

v_call: TRBV5-4
j_call: TRBJ1-1
clone_size: .
d_call: .
cdr3_aa: CASSPRGEEMNTEAFF
cdr3_nt: TGTGCCAGCAGCCCACGGGGAGAGGAGATGAACACTGAAGCTTTCTTT

v_call: TRBV27
j_call: TRBJ1-3
clone_size: .
d_call: TRBD1
cdr3_aa: CASRPQGASGNTIYF
cdr3_nt: TGTGCCAGCAGGCCACAGGGGGCTTCTGGAAACACCATATATTTT

v_call: TRBV6-2/TRBV6-3
j_call: TRBJ2-7
clone_size: .
d_call: .
cdr3_aa: CASSWVAAGEQYF
cdr3_nt: TGTGCCAGCAGCTGGGTAGCGGCCGGGGAGCAGTACTTC

v_call: TRBV6-1
j_call: TRBJ2-2
clone_size: .
d_call: .
cdr3_aa: CASSEPGENTGELFF
cdr3_nt: TGTGCCAGCAGTGAACCCGGGGAGAACACCGGGGAGCTGTTTTTT

v_call: TRBV30
j_call: TRBJ2-2
clone_size: once
d_call: .
cdr3_aa: CAWSATNTGELFF
cdr3_nt: TGTGCCTGGAGTGCAACGAACACCGGGGAGCTGTTTTTT

v_call: TRBV9
j_call: TRBJ2-3
clone_size: once
d_call: TRBD2
cdr3_aa: CASSVAGTSGADTQYF
cdr3_nt: TGTGCCAGCAGCGTCGCCGGGACTAGCGGGGCAGATACGCAGTATTTT

v_call: TRBV12-3/TRBV12-4
j_call: TRBJ1-2
clone_size: .
d_call: .
cdr3_aa: CASSLSGVRTF
cdr3_nt: TGTGCCAGCAGTTTATCGGGTGTGCGCACCTTC

v_call: TRBV4-2
j_call: TRBJ2-1
clone_size: .
d_call: TRBD1
cdr3_aa: CASSDRQGYNDEQFF
cdr3_nt: TGTGCCAGCAGCGATCGACAGGGGTACAATGATGAGCAGTTCTTC

v_call: TRBV2
j_call: TRBJ2-2
clone_size: .
d_call: TRBD1
cdr3_aa: CASRKDRANTGELFF
cdr3_nt: TGTGCCAGCAGGAAGGACAGGGCGAACACCGGGGAGCTGTTTTTT

v_call: TRBV7-2
j_call: TRBJ1-6
clone_size: .
d_call: .
cdr3_aa: CASSSPPRGLYNSPLHF
cdr3_nt: TGTGCCAGCAGCTCGCCCCCTCGGGGTTTATATAATTCACCCCTCCACTTT

v_call: TRBV29-1
j_call: TRBJ2-7
clone_size: .
d_call: TRBD1
cdr3_aa: CSVEDGDRGVSYEQYF
cdr3_nt: TGCAGCGTTGAAGATGGGGACAGGGGGGTCTCCTACGAGCAGTACTTC

v_call: TRBV6-5
j_call: TRBJ2-7
clone_size: .
d_call: .
cdr3_aa: CASSYGQSSYEQYF
cdr3_nt: TGTGCCAGCAGTTACGGGCAGAGCTCCTACGAGCAGTACTTC

v_call: TRBV5-1
j_call: TRBJ1-1
clone_size: once
d_call: .
cdr3_aa: CASSLVHGGNTEAFF
cdr3_nt: TGCGCCAGCAGCTTGGTTCACGGGGGGAACACTGAAGCTTTCTTT

v_call: TRBV6-6
j_call: TRBJ1-4
clone_size: .
d_call: .
cdr3_aa: CASSYSSDEKLFF
cdr3_nt: TGTGCCAGCAGTTACTCCTCTGATGAAAAACTGTTTTTT

v_call: TRBV6-5
j_call: TRBJ1-2
clone_size: .
d_call: .
cdr3_aa: CASSLDRVDYTF
cdr3_nt: TGTGCCAGCAGTTTGGACAGAGTGGACTACACCTTC

v_call: TRBV6-4
j_call: TRBJ2-5
clone_size: .
d_call: .
cdr3_aa: CASSVDKADRQETQYF
cdr3_nt: TGTGCCAGCAGTGTTGATAAAGCGGACAGACAAGAGACCCAGTACTTC

v_call: TRBV2
j_call: TRBJ2-1
clone_size: .
d_call: .
cdr3_aa: CASSGPGGTAEWGPQDEQFF
cdr3_nt: TGTGCCAGCAGCGGACCCGGCGGGACAGCGGAGTGGGGGCCCCAGGATGAGCAGTTCTTC

v_call: TRBV5-4
j_call: TRBJ1-2
clone_size: .
d_call: TRBD1
cdr3_aa: CASSLAPGQIYGYTF
cdr3_nt: TGTGCCAGCAGCTTGGCTCCGGGACAGATCTATGGCTACACCTTC

v_call: TRBV5-1
j_call: TRBJ1-3
clone_size: .
d_call: TRBD1
cdr3_aa: CASSEQGPGGNTIYF
cdr3_nt: TGCGCCAGCAGCGAACAGGGGCCCGGGGGAAACACCATATATTTT

v_call: TRBV7-2
j_call: TRBJ1-5
clone_size: .
d_call: .
cdr3_aa: CASSLAPRGVDQPQHF
cdr3_nt: TGTGCCAGCAGCTTAGCACCCAGGGGAGTTGATCAGCCCCAGCATTTT

v_call: TRBV11-2
j_call: TRBJ2-1
clone_size: .
d_call: TRBD1
cdr3_aa: CASSFEGQYNEQFF
cdr3_nt: TGTGCCAGCAGCTTTGAGGGACAGTACAATGAGCAGTTCTTC

v_call: TRBV7-8
j_call: TRBJ1-2
clone_size: .
d_call: TRBD1
cdr3_aa: CASSFRGQGGYTF
cdr3_nt: TGTGCCAGCAGCTTCAGGGGGCAGGGTGGCTACACCTTC

v_call: TRBV30
j_call: TRBJ1-5
clone_size: .
d_call: .
cdr3_aa: CAWGPGVNQPQHF
cdr3_nt: TGTGCCTGGGGACCCGGGGTCAATCAGCCCCAGCATTTT

v_call: TRBV6-1
j_call: TRBJ1-5
clone_size: .
d_call: .
cdr3_aa: CASSEALNQPQHF
cdr3_nt: TGTGCCAGCAGTGAAGCTCTTAATCAGCCCCAGCATTTT

v_call: TRBV27
j_call: TRBJ2-7
clone_size: .
d_call: TRBD1
cdr3_aa: CASSLGGQGASREQYF
cdr3_nt: TGTGCCAGCAGTTTAGGGGGACAGGGGGCAAGTAGGGAGCAGTACTTC

v_call: TRBV5-4
j_call: TRBJ1-4
clone_size: .
d_call: TRBD1
cdr3_aa: CASRRQGRDEKLFF
cdr3_nt: TGTGCCAGCAGACGACAGGGGAGGGATGAAAAACTGTTTTTT

v_call: TRBV12-3/TRBV12-4
j_call: TRBJ1-2
clone_size: .
d_call: .
cdr3_aa: CASSFRREGGYTF
cdr3_nt: TGTGCCAGCAGTTTCCGCAGGGAGGGCGGCTACACCTTC

v_call: TRBV7-2
j_call: TRBJ1-1
clone_size: .
d_call: .
cdr3_aa: CASSSKLQVEAFF
cdr3_nt: TGTGCCAGCAGCTCAAAGCTTCAGGTAGAAGCTTTCTTT

v_call: TRBV7-9
j_call: TRBJ1-1
clone_size: once
d_call: .
cdr3_aa: CASSPAVGGTNEAFF
cdr3_nt: TGTGCCAGCAGCCCCGCCGTAGGAGGAACTAATGAAGCTTTCTTT

v_call: TRBV4-1
j_call: TRBJ1-2
clone_size: .
d_call: TRBD1
cdr3_aa: CASSQGLTGVRGGYTF
cdr3_nt: TGCGCCAGCAGCCAAGGGTTGACAGGGGTACGGGGAGGCTACACCTTC